This T cell receptor (beta chain) was sequenced during a study of neoadjuvant anti-PD-1 for oral cavity cancer. This clone showed up just a few times. Its matching antigen is unknown. As for time point: after neoadjuvant nivolumab, at surgical resection. These newly diagnosed stage II-IVA oral cavity squamous cell carcinoma patients had no prior systemic or radiation treatment. Study-level results: TCR analyses covered only a few patients per response group. Higher pretreatment Treg/Th17 ratios tracked higher pretreatment blood clonality.

Germline CDR1 and CDR2: SGHRS and YFSETQ. Trimming removed 4 bases from V and 2 bases from J; junction bases left unmatched: 5. The CDR3 extends over 16 amino acids. Assay: immunoSEQ multiplex PCR; the TCRdb copy retains only in-frame clones and omits some. The data show about 68,000 clones, 70% to 90% seen once. This chain connects TRBV5-1 to TRBJ2-6; 8 positions match TRBD1. This sequence was found in a person between 40 and 85 years old with oral cavity squamous cell carcinoma. The input for sequencing was PBMCs, taken after nivolumab (anti-PD-1) treatment. The CDR3 bases are TGCGCCAGCAGCGGGACAGGTTTCCCTGGGGCCAACGTCCTGACTTTC. This gives the protein CASSGTGFPGANVLTF.